What follows are 27 T cell receptor beta chains derived from one specimen sequenced in a study of blood T cell repertoires in COVID-19. Assay used: immunoSEQ multiplex PCR; TCRdb lists only in-frame clones, some missing. Of 60,000 to 75,000 clones in the sample, around 84% were seen once. The sample consisted of peripheral blood. These receptors were collected from a human donor in a cohort sampled during active COVID-19.

This clone was found a few times. The rearrangement uses TRBV19 and TRBJ2-2, with a possible D match to TRBD2 (5 bases). Trimming removed 5 bases at V and 8 bases at J, with 9 bases between. The CDR3 contains 12 residues. Per germline, CDR1 LNHDA and CDR2 SQIVND (reference sequence). The CDR3 DNA sequence: TGTGCCAGTAGTCTCGGAGGTGGGGAGCTGTTTTTT. It yields the protein CASSLGGGELFF.

The rearrangement links TRBV24-1 to TRBJ2-5, with D tentatively TRBD1 (6 bases). This CDR3 is 15 amino acids long. CDR1 KGHDR and CDR2 SFDVKD come from the germline V gene. V was cut by 0 bases and J by 2 bases, with 9 bases left in between. The DNA for the CDR3 is TGTGCCACCAGTGATTTGACAGGGCAACAAGAGACCCAGTACTTC. This translates into CATSDLTGQQETQYF.

The genes are TRBV5-8 and TRBJ2-7, with D hard to call. The CDR3 loop spans 14 amino acids. The germline gives CDR1 SGHTS, CDR2 YDEGEE. Between the trimmed V and J ends, which lost 1 base and 2 bases, there was a span of 10 bases. This CDR3 reads CASSLFDKPYEQYF. DNA of the CDR3: TGTGCCAGCAGCTTGTTCGACAAACCCTACGAGCAGTACTTC.

This clone has more than one count but fewer than ten. This chain connects TRBV12-5 to TRBJ2-7; possibly TRBD1 for D (6 bases). The germline gives CDR1 LGHNT, CDR2 FRNRAP. The CDR3 runs 14 residues. V lost 6 bases and J 0 bases, leaving 12 bases between the germline ends. The CDR3 DNA reads TGTGCTAGTGGGCCAGGGACACGCTCCTACGAGCAGTACTTC. The encoded protein is CASGPGTRSYEQYF.

The V gene is TRBV19, the J gene TRBJ2-5; D possibly corresponds to TRBD2 (7 bases). V was pared by 3 bases and J by 1 base, with 15 bases between. Germline V CDR1 and CDR2: LNHDA, SQIVND (reference sequence). The CDR3 runs 16 residues. Here the CDR3 reads CASSIRGGGAQETQYF. The CDR3 region has the DNA TGTGCCAGTAGTATTCGGGGAGGGGGGGCCCAAGAGACCCAGTACTTC.

This clone has a single count. The chain recombines TRBV9 with TRBJ1-2; TRBD1 matches at 7 bases. This CDR3 comprises 14 residues. CDR1 is SGDLS and CDR2 is YYNGEE in the germline V gene. Trimming cost V 2 bases and J 4 bases; bases outside gene matches: 5. DNA for the CDR3: TGTGCCAGCAGCGTCGGGGGACAGCCCTATGGCTACACCTTC. It codes for CASSVGGQPYGYTF.

The chain joins TRBV6-6 to TRBJ2-6; TRBD1 aligns across 9 bases. The length of the CDR3 is 17 residues. Unmatched junction bases numbered 7, after V lost 5 bases and J lost 2 bases. Germline V CDR1 and CDR2: MNHNY, SVGAGI (reference sequence). The CDR3 protein is CASSPGQGNPGANVLTF. CDR3 nucleotides: TGTGCCAGCAGTCCAGGACAGGGGAACCCTGGGGCCAACGTCCTGACTTTC.

The chain carries TRBV10-1 and TRBJ2-7; 8 bases are shared with TRBD2. Trimming removed 0 bases from V and 2 bases from J; junction bases left unmatched: 3. From germline, CDR1 is WNHNN and CDR2 SYGVQD (reference sequence). This CDR3 is built from 15 residues. Here the CDR3 reads CASSESAGGAYEQYF. The CDR3 DNA reads TGCGCCAGCAGTGAGTCGGCGGGAGGTGCCTACGAGCAGTACTTC.

This sequence joins TRBV7-2 and TRBJ1-3; a weak D match, TRBD1 (6 bases). The CDR3 has 15 residues. CDR1 SGHTA and CDR2 FQGNSA come from the germline V gene. V was pared by 5 bases and J by 1 base, with 12 bases between. CDR3 DNA: TGTGCCAGCAGCCCGAGGACAGTATCTGGAAACACCATATATTTT. As protein: CASSPRTVSGNTIYF.

The rearrangement joins TRBV6-5 to TRBJ2-3, with TRBD2 matching 11 bases. This CDR3 has 14 amino acids. The V and J ends lost 6 bases and 6 bases, in that order; junction bases with no gene match: 5. The germline V gene encodes CDR1 MNHEY and CDR2 SVGAGI. CDR3 sequence: CASRVAGGPDTQYF. CDR3 in DNA: TGTGCCAGCAGGGTAGCGGGGGGGCCCGATACGCAGTATTTT.

This rearrangement joins TRBV30 to TRBJ2-7; a possible D gene is TRBD2 (5 bases). This CDR3 contains 14 residues. V was pared by 0 bases and J by 2 bases, with 11 bases between. Germline values: CDR1 GTSNPN, CDR2 SVGIG (reference sequence). CDR3 DNA: TGTGCCTGGAGTGTACCCGGGGTTCCCTACGAGCAGTACTTC. It yields the protein CAWSVPGVPYEQYF.

CDR3 coding DNA: TGTGCCACCAGCAGACGGGGGGGGCGGGACATCTACGAGCAGTACTTC. Translating it yields CATSRRGGRDIYEQYF. The chain combines TRBV15 with TRBJ2-7, with 8 bases matching TRBD2. Germline CDR1 is LNHNV and CDR2 is YYDKDF (reference sequence). This CDR3 comprises 16 residues. The V segment lost 2 bases and the J segment 3 bases; nucleotides outside the gene matches: 9.

The rearrangement uses TRBV28 and TRBJ1-1, with TRBD1 identical over 8 bases. CDR1 is MDHEN and CDR2 is SYDVKM in the germline V gene. This CDR3 comprises 14 residues. V gave up 6 bases and J gave up 5 bases; unmatched junction bases: 8. This CDR3 is CASRRQGIRTEAFF. In DNA form, the CDR3 reads TGTGCCAGCAGACGACAGGGGATCAGGACTGAAGCTTTCTTT.

CDR3 nucleotide sequence: TGTGCCAGCAGCTTAGCATTCGGGGTTAACTACGAGCAGTACTTC. Amino acid sequence: CASSLAFGVNYEQYF. The chain carries TRBV11-2 and TRBJ2-7, with D perhaps matching TRBD2 (5 bases). CDR1 and CDR2 from the germline V gene are SGHAT and FQNNGV. The CDR3 is 15 residues long. V dropped 1 base and J dropped 3 bases, with 13 bases sitting between them.

The chain uses TRBV6-2 or TRBV6-3 and TRBJ2-7; 9 bases line up with TRBD1. V was pared by 1 base and J by 3 bases, with 13 bases of the junction left unmatched. Germline assignment: CDR1 MNHEY and CDR2 SVGEGT. CDR3 size: 18 residues. The CDR3 DNA follows: TGTGCCAGCAGTTACTGGTCGGCCCCGGGACAGGGTTTCTACGAGCAGTACTTC. Translation gives CASSYWSAPGQGFYEQYF.

The chain recombines TRBV9 with TRBJ2-1; TRBD2 matches at 11 bases. V was pared by 0 bases and J by 4 bases, with 3 bases of the junction left unmatched. The CDR3 length is 16 residues. Germline CDR1 is SGDLS and CDR2 is YYNGEE. CDR3 sequence (DNA): TGTGCCAGCAGCGTAGGTTCTAGCGGGGGGTACAATGAGCAGTTCTTC. Translating gives CASSVGSSGGYNEQFF.

This clone was seen a single time. The chain is built from TRBV5-1 and TRBJ1-4; tentative D call: TRBD1 (5 bases). The germline V gene has CDR1 SGHRS and CDR2 YFSETQ. This CDR3 has 16 amino acids. Trimming took 0 bases from V and 5 from J, leaving 14 bases between them. CDR3 DNA: TGCGCCAGCAGCTTGGAGATCCAGGGTACAAATGAAAAACTGTTTTTT. Translating it yields CASSLEIQGTNEKLFF.

The rearrangement links TRBV11-2 to TRBJ2-1; D gene uncertain. CDR3 length equals 13 residues. Germline V gene sequence: CDR1 SGHAT, CDR2 FQNNGV. Trimming stripped 6 bases from V and 6 bases from J, with 12 bases between. The CDR3, as DNA: TGTGCCAGCAGTCCCATGGAGCTCAATGAGCAGTTCTTC. Translating gives CASSPMELNEQFF.

The chain employs TRBV7-8 and TRBJ2-2; D is perhaps TRBD2 (7 bases). The V end lost 6 bases, the J end lost 6 bases, and 14 bases lay between the germline ends. The CDR3 is 14 amino acids. Germline V CDR1 and CDR2: SGHVS, FQNEAQ. The DNA for the CDR3 is TGTGCCAGCAGGATTTTAGGGGGGGCCGGGGAGCTGTTTTTT. Translation: CASRILGGAGELFF.

To note about this clone: Within the sample, other DNA sequences also encode this same CDR3. The chain employs TRBV30 and TRBJ1-3; maybe TRBD1 (5 bases). The V end lost 0 bases, the J end lost 0 bases, and 9 bases lay between the germline ends. Germline CDR1 GTSNPN, CDR2 SVGIG (reference sequence). This CDR3 comprises 15 residues. The CDR3 is CAWSVGGNSGNTIYF. The CDR3, as DNA: TGTGCCTGGAGTGTCGGGGGAAACTCTGGAAACACCATATATTTT.

At least ten counts were recorded for this clone. This chain links TRBV5-1 with TRBJ1-3, with a possible D match to TRBD1 (5 bases). Germline values: CDR1 SGHRS, CDR2 YFSETQ. Trimming pared 0 bases from V and 2 bases from J, leaving 12 bases between. This CDR3 comprises 16 residues. CDR3 region: CASSLAEGAAGNTIYF. The CDR3 DNA reads as TGCGCCAGCAGCTTGGCCGAAGGGGCTGCTGGAAACACCATATATTTT.

The chain employs TRBV28 and TRBJ1-4; 7 positions match TRBD1. V lost 0 bases to trimming and J lost 0 bases; unmatched junction nucleotides: 4. The CDR3 consists of 17 residues. Germline CDR1 reads MDHEN; CDR2 reads SYDVKM. The CDR3 region is CASSLWDRIATNEKLFF. CDR3 coding DNA: TGTGCCAGCAGTTTATGGGACAGGATTGCAACTAATGAAAAACTGTTTTTT.

This chain joins TRBV10-2 and TRBJ2-5; 11 bases are a match to TRBD2. The junction had 6 bases not matched to a gene; V was cut back by 5 bases and J by 4 bases. Germline CDR1 WSHSY, CDR2 SAAADI. The CDR3 extends over 15 amino acids. This chain's CDR3 is CASSLAGGPGETQYF. CDR3 coding DNA: TGCGCCAGCAGTCTAGCGGGAGGTCCGGGAGAGACCCAGTACTTC.

The rearrangement uses TRBV6-1 and TRBJ1-2, with D possibly TRBD1 on 5 matching bases. The V and J ends lost 2 bases and 4 bases respectively, with 17 bases between them. Germline values: CDR1 MNHNS, CDR2 SASEGT. The CDR3 has 16 amino acids. CDR3 coding DNA: TGTGCCAGCAGTGAAATTGTGGGGCGTCTGGGCTATGGCTACACCTTC. This encodes CASSEIVGRLGYGYTF.

The rearrangement links TRBV11-2 to TRBJ2-7, with 9 nucleotides matching TRBD1. Germline loops: CDR1 SGHAT, CDR2 FQNNGV. Trimming at V came to 6 bases and at J to 1 base, leaving 7 bases not matched to a gene. The CDR3 spans 15 residues. Here the CDR3 reads CASREPGQGSYEQYF. In nucleotides, the CDR3 is TGTGCCAGCAGGGAACCGGGACAGGGATCCTACGAGCAGTACTTC.

This clone has only a few counts. The gene calls are TRBV30 and TRBJ2-7; 9 bases agree with TRBD1. The trim removed 3 bases at V and 0 bases at J, leaving 9 bases unmatched. From germline, CDR1 is GTSNPN and CDR2 SVGIG (reference sequence). The CDR3 extends over 16 amino acids. DNA for the CDR3: TGTGCCTGGAGAGCGACAGGGGGAGCGAGCTCCTACGAGCAGTACTTC. Protein: CAWRATGGASSYEQYF.

This chain connects TRBV14 to TRBJ2-7; TRBD1 is a possible D gene (6 bases). V was cut by 2 bases and J by 5 bases, with 22 bases left in between. The germline gives CDR1 SGHDN, CDR2 FVKESK. The CDR3 loop spans 17 amino acids. Written as DNA, the CDR3 is TGTGCCAGCAGCCAATTCCCCCTCGACAGGCCCTCGGACGAGCAGTACTTC. It codes for CASSQFPLDRPSDEQYF.